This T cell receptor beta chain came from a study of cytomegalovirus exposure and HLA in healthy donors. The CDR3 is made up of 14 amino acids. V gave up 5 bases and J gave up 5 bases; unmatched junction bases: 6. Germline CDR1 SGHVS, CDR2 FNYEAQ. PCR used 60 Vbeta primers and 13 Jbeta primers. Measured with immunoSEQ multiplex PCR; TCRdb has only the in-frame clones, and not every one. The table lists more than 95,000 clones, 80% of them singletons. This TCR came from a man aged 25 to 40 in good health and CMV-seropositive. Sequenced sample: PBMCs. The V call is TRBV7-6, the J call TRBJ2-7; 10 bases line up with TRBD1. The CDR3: CASSEGQGPNEQYF. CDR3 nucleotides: TGTGCCAGCAGCGAGGGACAGGGGCCCAACGAGCAGTACTTC.